Listed here are 20 T cell receptor beta chains from one sample, sequenced in a study of Ad26.COV2.S vaccination and SARS-CoV-2 variants. Produced via immunoSEQ multiplex PCR; TCRdb's table is partial and in-frame only. The top ten clones hold 3.4% of a sample with under 400,000 clones, more than 75% of them seen once. Treatment given: around 19 received Ad26.COV2.S at low or high dose, single or two shots; several received placebo; per-sample allocation not given. The samples were gathered on day 63 after the first injection of vaccine or placebo. Source: peripheral blood, taken in a trial of Ad26.COV2.S vaccine versus placebo. The receptors were gathered from a person between 18 and 65 years old who received the Ad26.COV2.S COVID-19 vaccine or a placebo.

This chain links TRBV4-2 with TRBJ2-7; D call uncertain. Germline lookup yields CDR1 LGHNA and CDR2 YNFKEQ. V was shortened by 1 base and J by 4 bases, with 11 bases between the two germline ends. The CDR3 length is 14 residues. The CDR3 bases are TGTGCCAGCAGCCAAGTGGGGTTGGCTTACGAGCAGTACTTC. Amino acid sequence: CASSQVGLAYEQYF.

This clone was counted once. The gene calls are TRBV4-3 and TRBJ2-7, with D perhaps TRBD1 or TRBD2 (5 bases each). Germline-derived CDR1 and CDR2 are LGHNA and YSLEER. V was pared by 0 bases and J by 2 bases, with 14 bases between. The CDR3 runs to 16 residues. The CDR3 reads CASSQDRGGRAYEQYF. The CDR3 nucleotides read TGCGCCAGCAGCCAAGATCGTGGGGGTAGAGCCTACGAGCAGTACTTC.

V and J are TRBV5-6 and TRBJ1-4; D is ambiguous. V was trimmed by 0 bases and J by 7 bases, leaving 10 bases between them. Germline V gives CDR1 SGHDT, CDR2 YYEEEE. CDR3 size: 14 residues. CDR3 coding DNA: TGTGCCAGCAGCTTGGCAGGTGCGGGTGAAAAACTGTTTTTT. It specifies CASSLAGAGEKLFF.

A single count supports this clone. CDR3 DNA sequence: TGTGCCAGCAGCTTGTATCAGGGAAACTATGGCTACACCTTC. It translates to CASSLYQGNYGYTF. The V gene is TRBV5-4, the J gene TRBJ1-2; TRBD1 might be the D (5 bases). Deletions cut 1 base from V and 2 bases from J, with 9 bases between. CDR3 length equals 14 residues. Germline V gene lookup returns CDR1 SGHNT and CDR2 YYREEE (reference sequence).

The gene calls are TRBV5-5 and TRBJ1-6; no definite D call. Germline CDR1 is SGHKS and CDR2 is YYEKEE (reference sequence). Between the trimmed V and J ends, which lost 6 bases and 0 bases, there was a span of 10 bases. The CDR3 runs 15 residues. For the CDR3, the DNA is TGTGCCAGCACCGACTATCTCTCCTATAATTCACCCCTCCACTTT. Protein: CASTDYLSYNSPLHF.

The CDR3 spells CASSDAGGGSYQPQHF. DNA for the CDR3: TGTGCCAGCAGTGATGCAGGTGGGGGTTCGTATCAGCCCCAGCATTTT. V usage is TRBV2 and J usage is TRBJ1-5, with D perhaps matching TRBD1 (5 bases). Trimming pared 3 bases from V and 5 bases from J, leaving 17 bases between. Germline lookup yields CDR1 SNHLY and CDR2 FYNNEI. The CDR3 contains 16 residues.

This sequence joins TRBV6-5 and TRBJ2-3, with TRBD1 matching 7 bases. CDR1 and CDR2 from the germline V gene are MNHEY and SVGAGI. The CDR3 runs to 15 residues. V was pared by 4 bases and J by 0 bases, with 4 bases of the junction left unmatched. The CDR3 loop reads CASSLQGRSTDTQYF. DNA for the CDR3: TGTGCCAGCAGTTTACAGGGGCGGAGCACAGATACGCAGTATTTT.

The chain links TRBV5-1 to TRBJ2-7; D unresolved. Germline CDR1 reads SGHRS; CDR2 reads YFSETQ. The CDR3 consists of 14 residues. Trimming pared 0 bases from V and 1 base from J, leaving 8 bases between. The chain's CDR3 is CASSLVFGSYEQYF. CDR3 coding DNA: TGCGCCAGCAGCTTGGTGTTTGGATCCTACGAGCAGTACTTC. The full variable domain, with the rest looked up from reference TRBV5-1 and TRBJ2-7, is KAGVTQTPRYLIKTRGQQVTLSCSPISGHRSVSWYQQTPGQGLQFLFEYFSETQRNKGNFPGRFSGRQFSNSRSEMNVSTLELGDSALYLCASSLVFGSYEQYFGPGTRLTVT.

The V call is TRBV19, the J call TRBJ1-5, with a possible D match to TRBD1 (5 bases). V was shortened by 9 bases and J by 8 bases, with 14 bases between the two germline ends. This CDR3 is 12 amino acids long. Germline CDR1 and CDR2: LNHDA and SQIVND (reference sequence). The CDR3 coding sequence is TGTGCCAGCCGGACATTTTTCGAGCCCCAGCATTTT. This encodes CASRTFFEPQHF.

This clone was seen a few times. The chain uses TRBV4-3 and TRBJ2-7, with 8 bases fitting TRBD2. From germline, CDR1 is LGHNA and CDR2 YSLEER. This CDR3 contains 14 residues. With 2 bases clipped from V and 2 bases from J, the junction kept 2 bases outside the gene matches. The CDR3 region is CASSQRRGAYEQYF. The CDR3, as DNA: TGCGCCAGCAGCCAAAGGCGGGGGGCCTACGAGCAGTACTTC.

The chain combines TRBV14 with TRBJ1-1; 8 nucleotides align to TRBD1. Germline V gene sequence: CDR1 SGHDN, CDR2 FVKESK. V trimming: 2 bases; J trimming: 10 bases; junction bases outside the gene matches: 6. This CDR3 is 13 amino acids long. The CDR3 loop reads CASSQFGQGGAFF. The CDR3 DNA reads TGTGCCAGCAGCCAATTTGGACAGGGAGGAGCTTTCTTT. Supplemented by reference TRBV14 and TRBJ1-1, the full variable domain reads EAGVTQFPSHSVIEKGQTVTLRCDPISGHDNLYWYRRVMGKEIKFLLHFVKESKQDESGMPNNRFLAERTGGTYSTLKVQPAELEDSGVYFCASSQFGQGGAFFGQGTRLTVV.

This sequence joins TRBV10-3 and TRBJ2-3; the D gene is possibly TRBD1 (6 bases). Per the germline V gene, CDR1 is ENHRY and CDR2 is SYGVKD. The V end lost 10 bases, the J end lost 1 base, and 12 bases lay between the germline ends. CDR3 length equals 13 residues. The CDR3 DNA sequence: TGTGCCACCCAGGGGTTGGGCACAGATACGCAGTATTTT. Its translation is CATQGLGTDTQYF.

The chain has TRBV28 and TRBJ1-3, with TRBD1 as a possible D gene (6 bases). Looked up from germline, CDR1 is MDHEN and CDR2 is SYDVKM. Trimming cost V 4 bases and J 0 bases, with 10 bases left between them. The CDR3 length is 15 residues. CDR3 DNA sequence: TGTGCCAGCAGTTCCGGGGGCGGCTCTGGAAACACCATATATTTT. Translated, it gives CASSSGGGSGNTIYF.

This rearrangement joins TRBV28 to TRBJ2-7; 11 bases align to TRBD1. The CDR3 contains 14 residues. The V gene's germline CDR1 is MDHEN and CDR2 SYDVKM. The junction had 4 bases not matched to a gene; V was cut back by 6 bases and J by 3 bases. The CDR3 nucleotides are TGTGCCAGCAGCGCCGGGACAGGGGGCTACGAGCAGTACTTC. The encoded protein is CASSAGTGGYEQYF. The whole variable domain, remainder taken from reference TRBV28 and TRBJ2-7, is DVKVTQSSRYLVKRTGEKVFLECVQDMDHENMFWYRQDPGLGLRLIYFSYDVKMKEKGDIPEGYSVSREKKERFSLILESASTNQTSMYLCASSAGTGGYEQYFGPGTRLTVT.

The J gene is TRBJ1-1, the V gene TRBV7-9, with D tentatively TRBD1 (5 bases). Between the trimmed V and J ends, which lost 1 base and 4 bases, there was a span of 7 bases. CDR1 and CDR2 (germline): SEHNR, FQNEAQ (reference sequence). CDR3 length: 13 residues. The CDR3 nucleotides read TGTGCCAGCAGCTTAGAGGGGATCACTGAAGCTTTCTTT. Residues: CASSLEGITEAFF.

The DNA of the CDR3 is TGTGCCAGCAGCCAAGACAGATCGGGGACCAAACCCGCGCCCCAAGAGACCCAGTACTTC. This translates into CASSQDRSGTKPAPQETQYF. This chain uses TRBV3-1 (or the pseudogene TRBV3-2) with TRBJ2-5, with D perhaps being TRBD1 or TRBD2 (5 bases each). Per germline, CDR1 LGHDT and CDR2 YNNKEL (reference sequence). The V and J ends lost 0 bases and 1 base respectively, with 24 bases between them. The CDR3 is 20 residues long.

The rearrangement joins TRBV5-1 to TRBJ2-1; D possibly corresponds to TRBD1 (6 bases). Trimming shortened V by 0 bases and J by 4 bases, and 17 bases separated the two germline ends. The CDR3 has 17 residues. Germline assignment: CDR1 SGHRS and CDR2 YFSETQ. In DNA, the CDR3 is TGCGCCAGCAGCTTGGCCAGGGGACAACCCGAATACAATGAGCAGTTCTTC. Residues: CASSLARGQPEYNEQFF.

V is TRBV27 and J is TRBJ2-7; 14 nucleotides agree with TRBD2. The V segment lost 6 bases and the J segment 4 bases; nucleotides outside the gene matches: 5. Looked up from germline, CDR1 is MNHEY and CDR2 is SMNVEV (reference sequence). This CDR3 is 15 amino acids long. The CDR3, as DNA: TGTGCCAGCAGGAGACTAGCGGGGGGGTGGTACGAGCAGTACTTC. It codes for CASRRLAGGWYEQYF.

This clone turned up a few times. The chain has TRBV5-1 and TRBJ1-1; no firm D call. With 0 bases removed from V and 3 bases from J, the gap between germline ends came to 6 bases. The CDR3 has 13 residues. Germline V gene lookup returns CDR1 SGHRS and CDR2 YFSETQ. CDR3 protein: CASSLEADTEAFF. The CDR3 region has the DNA TGCGCCAGCAGCTTGGAGGCAGACACTGAAGCTTTCTTT. The complete variable domain, with remaining parts taken from reference TRBV5-1 and TRBJ1-1, reads KAGVTQTPRYLIKTRGQQVTLSCSPISGHRSVSWYQQTPGQGLQFLFEYFSETQRNKGNFPGRFSGRQFSNSRSEMNVSTLELGDSALYLCASSLEADTEAFFGQGTRLTVV.

About this clone: The germline gene is not matched at one end of the junction; a read error may be the cause. The CDR3 bases are TGTGCTAGCAGGGGCGGGGCGACCGGGGAGCTGTTTTTT. This gives the protein CASRGGATGELFF. V usage is TRBV7-7 and J usage is TRBJ2-2; either TRBD1 or TRBD2 may fit D (6 bases each). The CDR3 spans 13 residues. Germline CDR1 reads SSHAT; CDR2 reads FNYEAQ (reference sequence).